This TCR beta chain was profiled in a study of blood T cell repertoires in COVID-19. The table came from immunoSEQ multiplex PCR; TCRdb's copy has only in-frame clones and leaves some out. The table includes 250,000 to 300,000 clones, around 90% detected once. The V segment lost 5 bases and the J segment 5 bases; nucleotides outside the gene matches: 5. This CDR3 region has 14 residues. Germline lookup yields CDR1 MNHEY and CDR2 SVGAGI. The chain recombines TRBV6-5 with TRBJ2-1, with 8 bases identical to TRBD2. The sequencing input was peripheral blood. This receptor was taken from a woman between 70 and 85 years old with COVID-19, enrolled during active disease. CDR3 DNA sequence: TGTGCCAGCAGTCGGACTAGCCCTCACAATGAGCAGTTCTTC. Protein: CASSRTSPHNEQFF.